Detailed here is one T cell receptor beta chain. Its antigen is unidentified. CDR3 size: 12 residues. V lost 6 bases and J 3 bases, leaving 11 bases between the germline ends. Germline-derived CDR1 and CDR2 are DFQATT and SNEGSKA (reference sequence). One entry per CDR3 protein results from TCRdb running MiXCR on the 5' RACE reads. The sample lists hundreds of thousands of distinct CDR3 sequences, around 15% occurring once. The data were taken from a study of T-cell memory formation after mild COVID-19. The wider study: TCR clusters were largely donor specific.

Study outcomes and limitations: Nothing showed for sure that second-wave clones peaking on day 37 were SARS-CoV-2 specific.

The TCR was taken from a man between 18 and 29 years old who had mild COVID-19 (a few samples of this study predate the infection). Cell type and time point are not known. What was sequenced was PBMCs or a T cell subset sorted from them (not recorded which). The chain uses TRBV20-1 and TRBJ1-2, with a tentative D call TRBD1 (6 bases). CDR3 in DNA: TGCAGTGCCCTTGGACAGTACTATGGCTACACCTTC. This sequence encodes CSALGQYYGYTF.